Below, 23 T cell receptor beta chains from the same sample are listed, as sequenced in a study of PD-1 blockade in classical Hodgkin lymphoma (dated by TCRdb to 2019 to 2021). Library preparation used the immunoSEQ multiplex PCR assay. TCRdb mirrors the immuneACCESS table, restricted to in-frame sequences. Some clones are absent from its copies; in checked studies, under half trace to an unresolved V gene, and the reason for the others is unknown. Within this sample are around 91,000 clones, with roughly 79% of them counted one time only. About 16% of the sample is held by the ten biggest clonotypes. Taken with the paper, the label for time point translates to: cycle 2 day 1 (C2D1) of nivolumab. Relapse after autologous stem cell transplantation had occurred in all trial patients, and cohorts A, B and C were distinguished by prior brentuximab vedotin exposure. Specimen: peripheral blood mononuclear cells (PBMCs), collected before the second cycle of nivolumab. Source of these receptors: a human donor with classical Hodgkin lymphoma.

V usage is TRBV5-1 and J usage is TRBJ1-1; weak D call: TRBD1 (6 bases). CDR1 SGHRS and CDR2 YFSETQ come from the germline V gene. CDR3 length equals 15 residues. Between the trimmed V and J ends, which lost 0 bases and 1 base, there was a span of 10 bases. This chain's CDR3 is CASSLVGASNTEAFF. The CDR3 DNA reads as TGCGCCAGCAGCTTGGTGGGGGCCTCGAACACTGAAGCTTTCTTT.

This chain uses TRBV2 with TRBJ2-2; 9 nucleotides line up with TRBD1. The ends lost 7 bases at V and 1 base at J; junction bases unmatched: 7. Germline lookup yields CDR1 SNHLY and CDR2 FYNNEI. CDR3 length: 16 residues. The CDR3, as DNA: TGTGCCAGCAACCAAGACAGGGGGAAGAACACCGGGGAGCTGTTTTTT. Translated, it gives CASNQDRGKNTGELFF.

This chain connects TRBV6-5 to TRBJ2-7; D possibly corresponds to TRBD2 (7 bases). The CDR3 has 15 amino acids. The V end lost 2 bases, the J end lost 2 bases, and 13 bases lay between the germline ends. Germline assignment: CDR1 MNHEY and CDR2 SVGAGI. The CDR3 sequence: CASSYKGGETYEQYF. CDR3 DNA sequence: TGTGCCAGCAGTTACAAAGGGGGGGAAACCTACGAGCAGTACTTC.

This clone was detected only a few times. This rearrangement joins TRBV5-1 to TRBJ2-1, with D possibly being TRBD1 or TRBD2 (5 bases each). V was shortened by 4 bases and J by 6 bases, with 14 bases between the two germline ends. The CDR3 extends over 14 amino acids. CDR1 is SGHRS, CDR2 YFSETQ, per germline. The CDR3 nucleotides read TGCGCCAGCAGCCCGGGACCACCTTCCAATGAGCAGTTCTTC. Amino acids: CASSPGPPSNEQFF.

The CDR3 here is CASSLSLRLPGTQYF. In DNA, the CDR3 is TGTGCCAGCAGCTTATCGTTGCGACTCCCGGGGACCCAGTACTTC. The genes are TRBV7-2 and TRBJ2-5, with D uncertain. V was pared by 2 bases and J by 7 bases, with 17 bases between. CDR1 and CDR2 (germline): SGHTA, FQGNSA. CDR3 length: 15 amino acids.

The chain employs TRBV5-1 and TRBJ2-2; no clear D. This CDR3 contains 14 residues. The germline CDR1 and CDR2 sequences are SGHRS and YFSETQ. V was clipped by 5 bases and J by 3 bases, with 11 bases between them. As DNA, the CDR3 is TGCGCCAGCAGTGGAACGGGCGACACCGGGGAGCTGTTTTTT. Its translation is CASSGTGDTGELFF.

As DNA, the CDR3 is TGTGCCATCAGTGAGTCGGCAGCGGGGCCATACGAGCAGTACTTC. Amino acids: CAISESAAGPYEQYF. The chain is built from TRBV10-3 and TRBJ2-7; 7 nucleotides match TRBD2. This CDR3 is built from 15 residues. Germline CDR1 ENHRY, CDR2 SYGVKD. With V trimmed by 0 bases and J by 4 bases, 6 bases remained unmatched.

Turning to this clone: At one of its ends the junction is not consistent with the germline gene, which may arise from a read error. CDR3 coding DNA: TGTGCCAGCAGCCTAGCGGGAGGGTTTGAGGGGTTCTTC. This translates into CASSLAGGFEGFF. The V call is TRBV7-8, the J call TRBJ2-1, with 12 positions matching TRBD2. From germline, CDR1 is SGHVS and CDR2 FQNEAQ. The CDR3 totals 13 residues.

CDR3 nucleotides: TGCAGCGTTGTTGGGACAGATACCTACGAGCAGTACTTC. Translating gives CSVVGTDTYEQYF. V gene TRBV29-1 combines with J gene TRBJ2-7; 7 nucleotides line up with TRBD1. The germline gives CDR1 SQVTM, CDR2 ANQGSEA. CDR3 length: 13 residues. Trimming cost V 4 bases and J 2 bases; bases outside gene matches: 5.

The gene calls are TRBV7-7 and TRBJ2-1; 8 bases are a match to TRBD2. V lost 2 bases and J lost 4; bases outside the gene matches: 4. This CDR3 spans 15 amino acids. Germline assignment: CDR1 SSHAT and CDR2 FNYEAQ (reference sequence). CDR3: CASSLSSGVYNEQFF. The CDR3, as DNA: TGTGCCAGCAGCTTAAGTAGCGGGGTTTACAATGAGCAGTTCTTC.

The CDR3 sequence is CASSLTLQGGGAYEQYF. The CDR3 bases are TGCGCCAGCAGCCTAACACTCCAGGGTGGAGGGGCCTACGAGCAGTACTTC. The chain employs TRBV4-1 and TRBJ2-7, with D perhaps matching TRBD2 (6 bases). V lost 4 bases and J lost 2, with 21 bases in between. Germline V CDR1 and CDR2: MGHRA, YSYEKL. This CDR3 comprises 17 residues.

V usage is TRBV19 and J usage is TRBJ1-5; TRBD1 aligns across 7 bases. V shed 4 bases, J shed 7 bases, and the junction held 19 bases outside the gene matches. CDR1 and CDR2 (germline): LNHDA, SQIVND (reference sequence). The CDR3 has 18 residues. The DNA for the CDR3 is TGTGCCAGTAGTAGGGTGGCCAGGGGGACCTCTTCAGGGCAGCCCCAGCATTTT. It encodes CASSRVARGTSSGQPQHF.

The chain employs TRBV6-6 and TRBJ2-1; 10 nucleotides agree with TRBD2. This CDR3 comprises 12 residues. Trimming removed 9 bases from V and 5 bases from J; junction bases left unmatched: 1. CDR1 is MNHNY, CDR2 SVGAGI, per germline (reference sequence). CDR3 bases: TGTGCCAGTGGACTAGCGGACAATGAGCAGTTCTTC. This sequence encodes CASGLADNEQFF.

The CDR3 sequence: CASSQEGSLRGSYNEQFF. In nucleotides, the CDR3 is TGCGCCAGCAGCCAAGAGGGCTCCCTCAGGGGCTCCTACAATGAGCAGTTCTTC. The gene calls are TRBV4-3 and TRBJ2-1; TRBD1 might be the D (6 bases). This CDR3 has 18 amino acids. Trimming cost V 0 bases and J 0 bases, with 15 bases left between them. CDR1 and CDR2 from the germline V gene are LGHNA and YSLEER.

This chain joins TRBV27 and TRBJ2-1; D gene ambiguous. This CDR3 contains 16 residues. V lost 2 bases to trimming and J lost 2 bases, with 13 bases between them. The germline V gene encodes CDR1 MNHEY and CDR2 SMNVEV (reference sequence). The CDR3 sequence is CASSLGGAETYNEQFF. The CDR3 nucleotides are TGTGCCAGCAGTTTAGGCGGTGCCGAGACCTACAATGAGCAGTTCTTC.

The chain employs TRBV7-3 and TRBJ2-1, with 9 bases aligning to TRBD2. In germline, CDR1 is SGHTA, CDR2 FQGTGA. The CDR3 has 16 residues. The V gene end was trimmed by 0 bases and the J gene end by 2 bases; junction bases not matched to a gene: 2. The CDR3 region has the DNA TGTGCCAGCAGCTTAACGGGCGGGAGGGCCTACAATGAGCAGTTCTTC. This encodes CASSLTGGRAYNEQFF.

This chain connects TRBV27 to TRBJ2-5; TRBD2 might be the D (7 bases). The V and J ends lost 5 bases and 3 bases respectively, with 16 bases between them. The germline CDR1 and CDR2 sequences are MNHEY and SMNVEV (reference sequence). The CDR3 runs 15 residues. In nucleotides, the CDR3 is TGTGCCAGCAGTATGCTGGGGGGGCCAAAAGAGACCCAGTACTTC. It specifies CASSMLGGPKETQYF.

The rearrangement links TRBV6-5 to TRBJ2-7, with D perhaps matching TRBD2 (5 bases). Trimming removed 5 bases at V and 2 bases at J, with 13 bases between. From germline, CDR1 is MNHEY and CDR2 SVGAGI. CDR3 size: 14 residues. CDR3 region: CASSKSRVTYEQYF. The CDR3 coding sequence is TGTGCCAGCAGTAAATCGCGGGTGACCTACGAGCAGTACTTC.

The chain joins TRBV1 to TRBJ2-5; the tabulated D call, TRBD2, remains unverified against the DNA. The DNA end favors TRBJ2-7, so the J call may be wrong. TRBV1 is classified as a pseudogene. The CDR3 is 18 residues long. The CDR3 reads CTSSQDRTRKARDHEQYF. CDR3 DNA sequence: TGCACCAGCAGCCAAGATCGGACTAGGAAGGCGAGAGACCACGAGCAGTACTTC.

V usage is TRBV4-1 and J usage is TRBJ1-5; 9 nucleotides match TRBD1. Trimming at V came to 0 bases and at J to 6 bases, leaving 9 bases not matched to a gene. CDR1 MGHRA and CDR2 YSYEKL come from the germline V gene. The CDR3 totals 17 residues. CDR3 residues: CASSQDQGTGSRQPQHF. For the CDR3, the DNA is TGCGCCAGCAGCCAAGATCAGGGGACAGGGTCTCGTCAGCCCCAGCATTTT.

To note about this clone: An end of the junction differs from the germline gene, which may be a read error. Here the CDR3 reads CASTTSQDRGRNF. CDR3 coding DNA: TGTGCCAGCACCACCTCTCAGGACAGGGGTAGGAATTTT. The chain is built from TRBV28 and TRBJ1-5; 9 bases are shared with TRBD1. Germline V lookup: CDR1 MDHEN, CDR2 SYDVKM. This CDR3 contains 13 residues.

The chain couples TRBV5-6 to TRBJ1-2; tentative D call: TRBD1 (5 bases). The V gene lost 6 bases and the J gene lost 2 bases, with 17 bases spanning the gap. CDR1 SGHDT and CDR2 YYEEEE come from the germline V gene. The CDR3 contains 15 residues. CDR3 sequence: CASTSGGRANYGYTF. In DNA, the CDR3 is TGTGCCAGCACCTCCGGTGGCAGGGCCAACTATGGCTACACCTTC.

V and J are TRBV19 and TRBJ1-2, with D possibly being TRBD1 (6 bases). CDR3 length equals 18 residues. V was shortened by 8 bases and J by 3 bases, with 28 bases between the two germline ends. In germline, CDR1 is LNHDA, CDR2 SQIVND (reference sequence). The DNA of the CDR3 is TGTGCCAGTTTCCTATCCGCCGAAAGCTCCGGGGGCTACTATGGCTACACCTTC. It encodes CASFLSAESSGGYYGYTF.